Shown below are 5 T cell receptor beta chains from a single sample sequenced in a study of T cells in Graves' hyperthyroidism and ophthalmopathy. RNA transcripts served as the template for amplifying TCR beta CDR3 regions. The HTBI primer set was used in a first-round RT-PCR of the TCR CDR3. TCRdb independently ran MiXCR on the multiplex PCR reads; one entry per CDR3 protein. The data show some 270,000 distinct CDR3 sequences, with about an eighth seen just once and under 8% held by the top ten. The sequenced sample consisted of blood. All receptors derive from a woman in her thirties or forties with Graves' hyperthyroidism.

The gene calls are TRBV7-9 and TRBJ2-3; maybe TRBD2 (5 bases). Between the trimmed V and J ends, which lost 10 bases and 3 bases, there was a span of 17 bases. The CDR3 runs 14 residues. The germline V gene encodes CDR1 SEHNR and CDR2 FQNEAQ (reference sequence). CDR3 residues: CAIPWPAATDTQYF. CDR3 sequence (DNA): TGTGCCATCCCCTGGCCAGCGGCAACAGATACGCAGTATTTT.

The chain employs TRBV5-1 and TRBJ2-5, with D possibly TRBD1 on 5 matching bases. The CDR3 totals 15 residues. Germline CDR1 SGHRS, CDR2 YFSETQ. The V and J ends lost 0 bases and 4 bases respectively, with 13 bases between them. In DNA, the CDR3 is TGCGCCAGCAGCTTGGAGGGCCAGGGCTCAGAGACCCAGTACTTC. Translation gives CASSLEGQGSETQYF.

This clonotype was seen many times. V gene TRBV6-1 combines with J gene TRBJ1-1; D gene unclear. This CDR3 is 15 amino acids long. The V gene lost 3 bases and the J gene lost 1 base, with 12 bases spanning the gap. CDR1 and CDR2 from the germline V gene are MNHNS and SASEGT. The CDR3: CASSDLLNPNTEAFF. CDR3 nucleotides: TGTGCCAGCAGTGACCTATTAAACCCGAACACTGAAGCTTTCTTT.

The V and J genes are TRBV10-3 and TRBJ1-5; D not resolved. CDR3 length: 12 residues. Trimming took 4 bases from V and 15 from J, leaving 16 bases between them. The germline gives CDR1 ENHRY, CDR2 SYGVKD. CDR3 region: CAISAEGSWMHF. The DNA of the CDR3 is TGTGCCATCAGTGCCGAGGGATCGTGGATGCATTTT.

This clonotype was counted many times. The chain couples TRBV6-5 to TRBJ2-1, with 12 bases that match TRBD2. Trimming took 1 base from V and 8 from J; bases not matched to a gene: 3. There are 15 residues in the CDR3. Germline assignment: CDR1 MNHEY and CDR2 SVGAGI. The CDR3 here is CASSYFLAGGDEQFF. The CDR3 nucleotides are TGTGCCAGCAGTTACTTCCTAGCGGGAGGGGATGAGCAGTTCTTC.